One and the same sample provided the 10 T cell receptor beta chains below, sequenced in a study of T cell changes during pregnancy in multiple sclerosis. The protocol was immunoSEQ multiplex PCR, while the TCRdb copy is restricted to in-frame clones and leaves out a portion. The sample consists of around 80,000 clones, about 92% of them appearing once. The sequenced sample was peripheral blood, obtained before pregnancy. Receptors originate from a female donor with multiple sclerosis, enrolled in a pregnancy study.

V and J are TRBV19 and TRBJ1-1; no reliable D call. CDR3 size: 11 residues. Germline assignment: CDR1 LNHDA and CDR2 SQIVND (reference sequence). The V end lost 4 bases, the J end lost 6 bases, and 6 bases lay between the germline ends. The CDR3 loop is CASSTQSEAFF. In DNA form, the CDR3 reads TGTGCCAGTAGTACACAGTCTGAAGCTTTCTTT.

The V gene is TRBV7-9, the J gene TRBJ1-2; maybe TRBD1 (5 bases). Between the trimmed V and J ends, which lost 0 bases and 1 base, there was a span of 9 bases. CDR1 and CDR2 from the germline V gene are SEHNR and FQNEAQ (reference sequence). This CDR3 has 15 amino acids. DNA of the CDR3: TGTGCCAGCAGCTTAGCCGGGGGTATTAACTATGGCTACACCTTC. This sequence encodes CASSLAGGINYGYTF.

The chain carries TRBV28 and TRBJ2-7; 7 bases map to TRBD2. From germline, CDR1 is MDHEN and CDR2 SYDVKM. CDR3 size: 16 residues. Trimming removed 5 bases from V and 3 bases from J; junction bases left unmatched: 13. This CDR3 is CASSPLASGLYYEQYF. The CDR3 nucleotides are TGTGCCAGCAGTCCCCTCGCTAGCGGCTTATACTACGAGCAGTACTTC.

This clone has only a few counts. V and J are TRBV28 and TRBJ1-5; 12 nucleotides agree with TRBD1. Germline loops: CDR1 MDHEN, CDR2 SYDVKM. V shed 5 bases, J shed 11 bases, and the junction held 13 bases outside the gene matches. CDR3 length: 16 amino acids. CDR3 sequence reads: CASSPTGTGGPRSQHF. The CDR3 DNA reads as TGTGCCAGCAGTCCAACGGGGACAGGGGGCCCACGGTCCCAGCATTTT.

CDR3 coding DNA: TGTGCCAGCAGCTTAAGGGAGGGCCGGAGGTACAATGAGCAGTTCTTC. Translated: CASSLREGRRYNEQFF. The chain combines TRBV7-8 with TRBJ2-1; 7 nucleotides agree with TRBD2. J gave up 4 bases and V 2 bases, and 8 bases lay outside the gene matches. The germline CDR1 and CDR2 sequences are SGHVS and FQNEAQ. The CDR3 has 16 residues.

The chain is built from TRBV28 and TRBJ2-6; D call uncertain. Trimming removed 7 bases from V and 2 bases from J, with 6 bases in between. The CDR3 covers 13 residues. Germline CDR1 and CDR2: MDHEN and SYDVKM. CDR3 loop: CASTYAGANVLTF. The DNA of the CDR3 is TGTGCCAGCACCTACGCTGGGGCCAACGTCCTGACTTTC.

This chain joins TRBV18 and TRBJ2-7, with TRBD1 matching 9 bases. V was pared by 4 bases and J by 5 bases, with 0 bases of the junction left unmatched. CDR3 length equals 12 residues. The V gene's germline CDR1 is KGHSH and CDR2 LQKENI. CDR3 nucleotides: TGTGCCAGCTCACGGGACAGGGACGAGCAGTACTTC. Encoded protein: CASSRDRDEQYF.

This clone is a singleton in its sample. The chain employs TRBV27 and TRBJ2-7; D remains ambiguous. V was pared by 2 bases and J by 3 bases, with 8 bases between. CDR1 and CDR2 from the germline V gene are MNHEY and SMNVEV (reference sequence). The CDR3 has 13 residues. The CDR3 nucleotides are TGTGCCAGCAGTTTAAACAGTTACTACGAGCAGTACTTC. Its protein is CASSLNSYYEQYF.

V gene TRBV5-1 combines with J gene TRBJ2-1, with D unclear. In germline, CDR1 is SGHRS, CDR2 YFSETQ. With 4 bases removed from V and 3 bases from J, the gap between germline ends came to 14 bases. CDR3 size: 15 residues. CDR3 DNA sequence: TGCGCCAGCAGCCTCCCTGGGTCGGGCTACAATGAGCAGTTCTTC. It is translated as CASSLPGSGYNEQFF.

The gene calls are TRBV29-1 and TRBJ1-4; 7 positions agree with TRBD1. With 3 bases clipped from V and 8 bases from J, the junction kept 15 bases outside the gene matches. The CDR3 is 16 amino acids. The germline V gene has CDR1 SQVTM and CDR2 ANQGSEA. CDR3 loop: CSVDGGNRDSTEKLFF. In DNA form, the CDR3 reads TGCAGCGTTGACGGCGGAAACCGGGACAGCACGGAAAAACTGTTTTTT.